These 14 T cell receptor beta chains came from one sample sequenced in a study of monozygotic twins with inflammatory bowel disease. TCRdb reprocessed the 5' RACE reads, keeping one entry per CDR3 protein, no DNA. This listing includes 300,000 to 450,000 distinct CDR3 sequences. The sequencing sample was made of blood. The receptors were sampled from a human donor with ulcerative colitis or Crohn's disease, or a healthy co-twin of an affected twin (not recorded which).

V gene TRBV7-9 combines with J gene TRBJ1-1; without DNA, the TCRdb call of TRBD1 cannot be checked. Germline values: CDR1 SEHNR, CDR2 FQNEAQ (reference sequence). The CDR3 sequence is 16 residues long. This CDR3 is CASSWPGTGYDTEAFF. The full variable domain, completed using reference TRBV7-9 and TRBJ1-1, is DTGVSQNPRHKITKRGQNVTFRCDPISEHNRLYWYRQTLGQGPEFLTYFQNEAQLEKSRLLSDRFSAERPKGSFSTLEIQRTEQGDSAMYLCASSWPGTGYDTEAFFGQGTRLTVV.

J is TRBJ2-5 and V is TRBV5-1; TCRdb reports TRBD1, a call that lacks DNA to check it against. CDR1 SGHRS and CDR2 YFSETQ come from the germline V gene. The CDR3 runs 16 residues. The chain's CDR3 is CASSFLMSGGRETQYF.

The chain combines TRBV30 with TRBJ1-5; checking the TCRdb D call of TRBD1 is not possible without DNA. The CDR3 has 16 amino acids. Germline V gives CDR1 GTSNPN, CDR2 SVGIG (reference sequence). This CDR3 reads CAWSVQGELLRQPQHF.

The genes are TRBV7-9 and TRBJ2-5; TCRdb proposes TRBD2, but this gene call is untestable without DNA. Germline V gene data show CDR1 as SEHNR and CDR2 as FQNEAQ (reference sequence). There are 15 residues in the CDR3. The CDR3 loop is CASSSRAGFQETQYF.

The chain couples TRBV27 to TRBJ2-3; TCRdb calls TRBD2, which cannot be checked without DNA. CDR3 length: 16 amino acids. The germline V gene has CDR1 MNHEY and CDR2 SMNVEV (reference sequence). The chain's CDR3 is CASSPLANPSTDTQYF.

The chain carries TRBV25-1 and TRBJ1-5; TCRdb selects TRBD1, and the lack of DNA leaves this call unchecked. The CDR3 runs 14 residues. CDR1 and CDR2 (germline): MGHDK, SYGVNS. This chain's CDR3 is CASSEGQGNQPQHF.

CDR3 protein: CASSSTGDMRINYGYTF. The chain combines TRBV7-9 with TRBJ1-2. The germline V gene encodes CDR1 SEHNR and CDR2 FQNEAQ (reference sequence). This CDR3 is built from 17 residues.

This chain joins TRBV20-1 and TRBJ2-2; TCRdb's assignment of TRBD1 cannot be checked, as there is no DNA. The CDR3 extends over 16 amino acids. The germline V gene encodes CDR1 DFQATT and CDR2 SNEGSKA (reference sequence). This chain's CDR3 is CSASRGAGPNTGELFF.

The chain has TRBV9 and TRBJ2-1; TCRdb's D call, TRBD2, is unchecked because there is no DNA. Germline V CDR1 and CDR2: SGDLS, YYNGEE. The CDR3 covers 16 residues. The CDR3: CASSASRDYARHEQFF.

The J gene is TRBJ2-5, the V gene TRBV5-1; as DNA is missing, the TRBD2 call by TCRdb cannot be tested. CDR1 is SGHRS and CDR2 is YFSETQ in the germline V gene. This CDR3 region has 15 residues. The CDR3 is CASSFTGLEQETQYF.

The chain couples TRBV20-1 to TRBJ1-3. Germline assignment: CDR1 DFQATT and CDR2 SNEGSKA (reference sequence). This CDR3 region has 15 residues. The CDR3 loop reads CSAREASSSGNTIYF.

The J gene is TRBJ2-1, the V gene TRBV5-4; TCRdb proposes TRBD1, but this gene call is untestable without DNA. Germline CDR1 SGHNT, CDR2 YYREEE (reference sequence). The length of the CDR3 is 14 residues. The CDR3 sequence is CASSGGPTYNEQFF.

The chain carries TRBV5-1 and TRBJ2-2. The length of the CDR3 is 14 residues. The germline CDR1 and CDR2 sequences are SGHRS and YFSETQ. CDR3 in amino acids: CASSILRNTGELFF.

This rearrangement joins TRBV28 to TRBJ1-1. CDR3 size: 14 residues. Germline V gene sequence: CDR1 MDHEN, CDR2 SYDVKM. CDR3 protein: CASSAGRENTEAFF.